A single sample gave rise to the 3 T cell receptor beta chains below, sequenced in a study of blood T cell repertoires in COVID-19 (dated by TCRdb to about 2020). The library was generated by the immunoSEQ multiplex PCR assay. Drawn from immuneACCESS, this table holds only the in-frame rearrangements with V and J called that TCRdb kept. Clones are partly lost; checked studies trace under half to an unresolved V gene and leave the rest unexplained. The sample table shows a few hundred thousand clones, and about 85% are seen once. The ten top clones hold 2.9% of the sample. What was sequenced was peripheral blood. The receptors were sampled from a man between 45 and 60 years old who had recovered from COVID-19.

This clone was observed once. CDR3 protein: CVPPSVLTF. The CDR3 DNA follows: TGTGTCCCCCCCAGCGTCCTGACTTTC. The V call is TRBV28, the J call TRBJ2-6; D gene unclear. Germline V lookup: CDR1 MDHEN, CDR2 SYDVKM. The CDR3 is 9 amino acids. Variable domain in full (rest from reference TRBV28 and TRBJ2-6): DVKVTQSSRYLVKRTGEKVFLECVQDMDHENMFWYRQDPGLGLRLIYFSYDVKMKEKGDIPEGYSVSREKKERFSLILESASTNQTSMYLCVPPSVLTFGAGSRLTVL.

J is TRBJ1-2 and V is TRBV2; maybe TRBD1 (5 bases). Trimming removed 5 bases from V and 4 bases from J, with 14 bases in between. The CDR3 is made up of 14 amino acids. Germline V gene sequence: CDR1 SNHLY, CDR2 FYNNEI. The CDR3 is CASSLKGVGYGYTF. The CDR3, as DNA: TGTGCCAGCAGTTTGAAAGGGGTTGGCTATGGCTACACCTTC.

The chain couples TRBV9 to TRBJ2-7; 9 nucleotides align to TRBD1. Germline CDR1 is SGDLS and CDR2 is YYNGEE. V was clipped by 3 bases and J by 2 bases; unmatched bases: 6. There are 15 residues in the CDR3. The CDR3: CASSEGGTGPYEQYF. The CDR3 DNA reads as TGTGCCAGCAGCGAAGGGGGGACAGGGCCCTACGAGCAGTACTTC.